This TCR beta chain emerged from a study of blood T cell repertoires in COVID-19 (dated by TCRdb to the early 2020s). For the study in its entirety: Collaborator samples came from the United States, Italy and Spain and covered acute and convalescent phases of COVID-19. Nearly every sample came with metadata listing a de-identified subject ID, COVID-19 status, age in years and sex. Deeply sampled blood TCRbeta repertoires from subjects exposed to, actively infected with, or recovered from COVID-19 were included in the dataset. Where available, HLA class I and class II types were taken from metadata supplied by the sample provider and were not determined by assay-based typing. A freely available public database, intended as a resource for researchers studying the immune response to SARS-CoV-2, is where the repertoires were released. The samples were drawn from the first 160 participants of the ongoing ImmuneRACE study and from roughly 1,300 subjects provided by 6 global collaborators. The prospective study material was composed of cDNA or gDNA derived from T cells, B-cell-depleted T cells, or PBMCs. On the study overall, not on this receptor specifically: The amount of clinical and demographic metadata varied by source and participant and was provided uncurated.

Via the germline V gene, CDR1 is SGHTA and CDR2 FQGNSA. The CDR3 sequence holds 19 residues, the cysteine and phenylalanine included. The retained sequence is limited to the CDR3, 57 bases, with the frame set at the first base. Trimming leaves V shorter by 4 bases and J shorter by 2 bases, with the junction holding 15 bases beyond the gene matches. Participants in the prospective study were enrolled through a virtual design, were aged roughly 18 to 100 years, and lived in approximately 25 United States geographic areas. Cohort assignment in the prospective study relied on participant-reported clinical history from a screening survey and a study questionnaire. Exposed participants were defined as having been in contact with someone with a PCR-confirmed or clinician-diagnosed COVID-19 case within 2 weeks of study entry. In the prospective study, whole blood, serum and a nasopharyngeal or oropharyngeal swab were collected from each participant by mobile phlebotomists. Participants in the prospective study had the option to provide additional blood draws and questionnaires over a roughly 2-month period. Before DNA extraction, blood samples from the prospective study were shipped at room temperature or frozen.

The immunoSEQ Assay, a bias-controlled multiplex PCR, was used to amplify TCRbeta CDR3 regions from genomic DNA. The study's own analysis went as follows. Nucleated cell counts per sample were estimated from amplification of reference gene primers within the assay. To quantify the absolute abundance of each unique TCRbeta CDR3 rearrangement, sequence reads were collapsed and filtered. Productive Simpson clonality was computed per sample as the square root of Simpson's diversity index over productive rearrangements. Sourced from immuneACCESS, this table was stored by TCRdb with only in-frame sequences that have V and J called. A share of the clones is absent; for the studies checked, an unresolved V gene accounts for under half, and the remainder has no known explanation. Clone size and the V and J calls come from that table; the DNA yielded D and trimming. This sample comprises fewer than 250,000 clones, roughly four fifths of them detected only once. In total, the top ten clones hold roughly 5% of the sample.

Turning to this clone: Its antigen is not yet known. No much larger clonotype is one base removed from it; base qualities were not supplied.

Here the chain combines TRBV7-2 and TRBJ1-2, with 11 junctional bases fitting TRBD1. This receptor was obtained from a woman in her forties or fifties who had been exposed to COVID-19. The sequencing input was PBMCs or T cells enriched from blood (not recorded which). The CDR3 region reads CASSSTRPGQGVRNYGYTF. The nucleotides are TGTGCCAGCAGCTCCACCAGACCGGGACAGGGGGTGAGAAACTATGGCTACACCTTC. Reference TRBV7-2 and TRBJ1-2 proteins supply the regions before and after the CDR3; the full variable domain is: GAGVSQSPSNKVTEKGKDVELRCDPISGHTALYWYRQSLGQGLEFLIYFQGNSAPDKSGLPSDRFSAERTGGSVSTLTIQRTQQEDSAVYLCASSSTRPGQGVRNYGYTFGSGTRLTVV.